The source of this TCR beta chain is a study of OX40 agonist ivuxolimab in advanced cancers. Background on the study: Partial responses were recorded for three patients, including one with hepatocellular carcinoma and two with cutaneous melanoma.

Details on this clone: The antigen is undetermined.

General study results and limits: The study observed clonal expansion of CD4+ and CD8+ blood T cells by week 6 at 0.1 to 3.0 mg/kg.

Generated by immunoSEQ multiplex PCR, the TCRdb table keeps only in-frame clones and is missing some. This table has some 130,000 clones, just over 90% appearing once. CDR3 length equals 14 residues. CDR1 SGHTA and CDR2 FQGNSA come from the germline V gene. V shed 8 bases, J shed 5 bases, and the junction held 11 bases outside the gene matches. Specimen: CD4+ or CD8+ T cells sorted from blood, collected in a trial of the OX40 agonist ivuxolimab. The clonotype was recovered from an adult with an advanced solid tumor such as melanoma, head and neck, liver or kidney cancer. The V gene is TRBV7-2, the J gene TRBJ1-2, with 7 bases identical to TRBD1. The CDR3 loop is CASLGRTGQYGYTF. The CDR3 DNA reads TGTGCCAGCCTTGGGCGGACAGGACAATATGGCTACACCTTC.